The clone carrying this T cell receptor beta chain was observed a few times. These data belong to a study of human T cells and chemical hapten exposure. In the study overall: Upper-back patch tests with 0.01% DPC were read at 6 days.

This CDR3 region has 12 residues. V lost 5 bases to trimming and J lost 15 bases, with 17 bases between them. Germline assignment: CDR1 SGHTA and CDR2 FQGNSA. TCRdb passed the RACE reads through MiXCR, listing each CDR3 protein once. This sample has fewer than 45,000 distinct CDR3 sequences, with 4% found just once. Time point of the sample: patch test 1, 2 weeks after DPC sensitization. The treatment denotes: therapeutic diphenylcyclopropenone sensitization with weekly scalp DPC. Blood, whole and unfractionated, served as the source for total RNA extraction. The chain employs TRBV7-2 and TRBJ2-1; tentative D call: TRBD1 (6 bases). The specimen comprised whole blood, sampled in connection with sensitization to the hapten diphenylcyclopropenone (DPC). The clonotype was recovered from a man in his forties or fifties with alopecia areata. Some clones in this sample may be carry-over from other donors' samples. CDR3 loop: CASSPQGKVRFF. The CDR3 DNA reads TGTGCCAGCAGCCCCCAGGGGAAAGTTCGGTTCTTC.